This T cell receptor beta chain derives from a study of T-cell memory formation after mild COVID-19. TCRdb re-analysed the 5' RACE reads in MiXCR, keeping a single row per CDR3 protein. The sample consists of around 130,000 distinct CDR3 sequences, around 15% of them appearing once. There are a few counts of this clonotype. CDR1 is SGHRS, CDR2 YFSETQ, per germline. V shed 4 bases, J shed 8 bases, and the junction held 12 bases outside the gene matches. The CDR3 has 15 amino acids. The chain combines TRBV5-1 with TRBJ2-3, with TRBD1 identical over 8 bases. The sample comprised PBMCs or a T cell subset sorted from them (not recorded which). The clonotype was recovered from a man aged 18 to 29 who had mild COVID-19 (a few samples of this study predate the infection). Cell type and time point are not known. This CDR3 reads CASSMEIPQGATQYF. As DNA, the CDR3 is TGCGCCAGCAGCATGGAGATACCCCAGGGGGCTACGCAGTATTTT.